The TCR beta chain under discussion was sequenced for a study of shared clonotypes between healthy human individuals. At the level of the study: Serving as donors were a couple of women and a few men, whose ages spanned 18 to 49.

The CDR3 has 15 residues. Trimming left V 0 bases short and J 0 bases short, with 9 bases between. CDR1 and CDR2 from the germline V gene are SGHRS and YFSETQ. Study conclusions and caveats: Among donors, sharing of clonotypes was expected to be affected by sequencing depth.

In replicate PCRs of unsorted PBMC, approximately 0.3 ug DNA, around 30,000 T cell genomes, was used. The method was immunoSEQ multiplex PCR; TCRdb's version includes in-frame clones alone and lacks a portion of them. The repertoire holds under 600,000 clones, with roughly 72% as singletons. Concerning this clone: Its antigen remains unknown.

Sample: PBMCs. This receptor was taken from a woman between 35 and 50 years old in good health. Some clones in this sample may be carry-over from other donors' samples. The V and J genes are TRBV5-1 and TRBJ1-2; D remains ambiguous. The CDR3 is CASSLDPGSNYGYTF. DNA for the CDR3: TGCGCCAGCAGCTTGGACCCGGGGTCTAACTATGGCTACACCTTC.